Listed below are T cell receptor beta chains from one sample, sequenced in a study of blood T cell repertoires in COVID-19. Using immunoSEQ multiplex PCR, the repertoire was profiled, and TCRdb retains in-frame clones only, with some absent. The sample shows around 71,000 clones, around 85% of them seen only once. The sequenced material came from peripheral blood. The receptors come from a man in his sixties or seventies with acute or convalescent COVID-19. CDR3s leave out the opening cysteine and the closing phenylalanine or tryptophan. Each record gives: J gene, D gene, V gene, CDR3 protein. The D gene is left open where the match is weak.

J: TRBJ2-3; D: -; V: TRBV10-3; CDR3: AISIGAGRNTQY
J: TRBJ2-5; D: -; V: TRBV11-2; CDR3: ASSLDRETQY
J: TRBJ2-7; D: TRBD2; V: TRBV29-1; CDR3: SVGGGLAGLETYEQY
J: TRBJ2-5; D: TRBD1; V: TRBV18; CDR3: ASSPPGGETQY
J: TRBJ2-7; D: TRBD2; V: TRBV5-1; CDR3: ASSRRRGTSGDTYEQY
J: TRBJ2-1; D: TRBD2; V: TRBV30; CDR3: AWTRPGLAGYNEQF
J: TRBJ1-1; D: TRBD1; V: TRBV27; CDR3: ASSYPGQGTFLF
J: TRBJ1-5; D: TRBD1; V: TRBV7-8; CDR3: ASSLAFSRGPKNQPQH
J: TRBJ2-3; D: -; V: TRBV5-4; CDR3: ASSLDAGNTDTQY
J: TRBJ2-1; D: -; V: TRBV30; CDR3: AWSDQRTSYNEQF
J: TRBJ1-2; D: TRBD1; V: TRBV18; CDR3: ASKADRDSGYT
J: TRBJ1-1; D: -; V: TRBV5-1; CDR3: ASSWGRVTEAF
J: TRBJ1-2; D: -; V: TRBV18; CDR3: ASSPQTGNLYGYT
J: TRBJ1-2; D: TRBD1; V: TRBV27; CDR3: ASSMGQGGGYT
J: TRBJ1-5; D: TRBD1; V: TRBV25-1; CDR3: ASSGRGGFQPQH
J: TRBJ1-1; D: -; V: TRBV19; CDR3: ASRDTLGYTEAF
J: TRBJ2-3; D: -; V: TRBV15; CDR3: ATSSREDTQY
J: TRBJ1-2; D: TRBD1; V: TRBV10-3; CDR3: AISELQGEGGYT
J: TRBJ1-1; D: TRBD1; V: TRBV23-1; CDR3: ASSQRQGAGEAF
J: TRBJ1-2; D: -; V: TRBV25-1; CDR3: ASSSFGYGYT
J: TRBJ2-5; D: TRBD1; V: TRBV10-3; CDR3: AISGDTGGRQQETQY
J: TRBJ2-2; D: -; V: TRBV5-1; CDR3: ASSSTSDSINTGELF
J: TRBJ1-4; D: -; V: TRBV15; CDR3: ATSRDIVDRGKLF
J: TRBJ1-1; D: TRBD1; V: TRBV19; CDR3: ASSPLDRGSTEAF
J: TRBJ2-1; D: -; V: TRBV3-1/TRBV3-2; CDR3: ASSQQSEQF
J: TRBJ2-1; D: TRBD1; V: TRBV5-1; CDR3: ASSLTRQGFTNEQF
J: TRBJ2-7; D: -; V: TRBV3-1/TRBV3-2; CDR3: ASRDSRLEQY
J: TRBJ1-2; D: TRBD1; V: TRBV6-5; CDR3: ASSPGTGGLGYT
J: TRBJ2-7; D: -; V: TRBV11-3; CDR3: ASSSLGAYEQY
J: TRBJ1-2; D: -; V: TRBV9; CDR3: ASSVGEGWGYT
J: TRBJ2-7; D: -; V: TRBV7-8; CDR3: ASSLGQLYEQY